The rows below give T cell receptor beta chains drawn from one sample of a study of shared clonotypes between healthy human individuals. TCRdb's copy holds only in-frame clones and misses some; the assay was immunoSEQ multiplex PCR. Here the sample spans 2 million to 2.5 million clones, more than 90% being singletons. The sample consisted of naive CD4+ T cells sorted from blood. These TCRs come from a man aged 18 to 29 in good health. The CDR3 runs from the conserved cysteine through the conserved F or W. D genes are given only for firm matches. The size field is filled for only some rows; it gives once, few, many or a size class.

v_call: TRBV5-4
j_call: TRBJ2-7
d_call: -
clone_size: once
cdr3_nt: TGTGCCAGCAGCTTGGTCTCGAAAGGGGAGCAGTACTTC
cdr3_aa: CASSLVSKGEQYF

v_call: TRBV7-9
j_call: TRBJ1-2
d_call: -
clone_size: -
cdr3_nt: TGTGCCAGCAGCCACAACAGGGTACCTAACTATGGCTACACCTTC
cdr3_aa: CASSHNRVPNYGYTF

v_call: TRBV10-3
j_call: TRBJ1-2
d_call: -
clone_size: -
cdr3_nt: TGTGCCATCAGTGAGTCCGGGACCCCGATGCGGGCCTCCACCTTC
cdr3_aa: CAISESGTPMRASTF

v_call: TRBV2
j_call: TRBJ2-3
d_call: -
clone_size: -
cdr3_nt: TGTGCCAGCAGTGGTTGGGGGGACTTCAAGGGCACAGATACGCAGTATTTT
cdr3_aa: CASSGWGDFKGTDTQYF

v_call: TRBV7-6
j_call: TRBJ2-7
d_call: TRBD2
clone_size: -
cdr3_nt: TGTGCCAGCAGCCGCGGACTAGCGGGAGGGGGTACCTACGAGCAGTACTTC
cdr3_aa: CASSRGLAGGGTYEQYF

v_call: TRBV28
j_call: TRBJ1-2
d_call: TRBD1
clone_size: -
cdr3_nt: TGTGCCAGCAGTTCTCCGGGACAGGGTTATGTCTATGGCTACACCTTC
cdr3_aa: CASSSPGQGYVYGYTF

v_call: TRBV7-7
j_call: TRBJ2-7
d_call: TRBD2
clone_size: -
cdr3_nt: TGTGCTAGCAGCCAAGAACTAGCGGAAAAGCAGTACTTC
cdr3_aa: CASSQELAEKQYF

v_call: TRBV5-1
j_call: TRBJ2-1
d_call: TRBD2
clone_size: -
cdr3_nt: TGCGCCAGCAGCTTGGGGACTAGCGGGAATCCCTACAATGAGCAGTTCTTC
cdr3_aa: CASSLGTSGNPYNEQFF

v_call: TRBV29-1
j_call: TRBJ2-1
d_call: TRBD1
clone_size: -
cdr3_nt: TGCAGCGTTGGTCGGGACAGGGTGTCCTACAATGAGCAGTTCTTC
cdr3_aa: CSVGRDRVSYNEQFF

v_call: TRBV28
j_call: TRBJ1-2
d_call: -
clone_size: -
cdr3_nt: TGTGCCAGCAATCAGGGCAGGAACTATGGCTACACCTTC
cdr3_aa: CASNQGRNYGYTF

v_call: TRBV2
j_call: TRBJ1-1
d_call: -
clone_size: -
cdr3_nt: TGTGCCAGCAGCCCCAGGGGAGGGGCCGGTGAAGCTTTCTTT
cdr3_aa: CASSPRGGAGEAFF

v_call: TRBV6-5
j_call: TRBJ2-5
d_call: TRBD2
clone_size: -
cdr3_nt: TGTGCCAGCAGCCCAATAGCGGGGGGGATTGTGACCCAGTACTTC
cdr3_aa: CASSPIAGGIVTQYF

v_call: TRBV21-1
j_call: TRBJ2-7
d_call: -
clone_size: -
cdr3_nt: TGTGCCAGCAGCAAAGACAGGGGGGGACCCCACGAGCAGTACTTC
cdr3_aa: CASSKDRGGPHEQYF

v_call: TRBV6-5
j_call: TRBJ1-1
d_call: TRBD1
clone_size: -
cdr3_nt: TGTGCCAGCAGTCTAGGGGGCGTGAGCACTGAAGCTTTCTTT
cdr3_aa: CASSLGGVSTEAFF

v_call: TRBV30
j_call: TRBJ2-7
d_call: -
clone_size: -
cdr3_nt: TGTGCCTGGACAGATACCGCCTACGAGCAGTACTTC
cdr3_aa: CAWTDTAYEQYF

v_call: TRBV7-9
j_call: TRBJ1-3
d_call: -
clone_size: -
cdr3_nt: TGTGCCAGCAGCCTCGGGGGTACCTCTGGAAACACCATATATTTT
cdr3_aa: CASSLGGTSGNTIYF

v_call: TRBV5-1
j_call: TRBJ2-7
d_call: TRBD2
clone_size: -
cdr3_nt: TGCGCCAGCAGCTTGGGGACTAGCGGGACCCACGAGCAGTACTTC
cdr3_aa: CASSLGTSGTHEQYF

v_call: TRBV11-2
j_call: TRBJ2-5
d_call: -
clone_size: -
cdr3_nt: TGTGCCAGCAGCTCTCTAGCGTCCCCAGGAACCCAGTACTTC
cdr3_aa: CASSSLASPGTQYF

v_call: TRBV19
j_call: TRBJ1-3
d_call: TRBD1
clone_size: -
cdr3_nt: TGTGCCAGTAGTCCGGGACAGCTCTCTGGAAACACCATATATTTT
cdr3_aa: CASSPGQLSGNTIYF

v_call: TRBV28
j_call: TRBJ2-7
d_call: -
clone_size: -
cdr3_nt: TGTGCCAGCAGCTCCGGCGGTCCGTCGGGGCAGTACTTC
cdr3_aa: CASSSGGPSGQYF

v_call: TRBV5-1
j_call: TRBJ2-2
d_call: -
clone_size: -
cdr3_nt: TGCGCCAGCAGCCTGGGACGGCCGAACACCGGGGAGCTGTTTTTT
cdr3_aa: CASSLGRPNTGELFF

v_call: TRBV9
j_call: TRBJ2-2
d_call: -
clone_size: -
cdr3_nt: TGTGCCAGCAGCGTTGATTCCAACACCGGGGAGCTGTTTTTT
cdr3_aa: CASSVDSNTGELFF

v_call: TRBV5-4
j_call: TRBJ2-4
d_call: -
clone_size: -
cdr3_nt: TGTGCCAGCAGCTCCCGGGACGGAGAAAACATTCAGTACTTC
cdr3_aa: CASSSRDGENIQYF

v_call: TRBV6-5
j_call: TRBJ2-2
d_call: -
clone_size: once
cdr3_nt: TGTGCCAGCAGTTTCTTTGGGGAGCTGTTTTTT
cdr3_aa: CASSFFGELFF